Included here is one T cell receptor beta chain sequence, with context. The assay was immunoSEQ multiplex PCR, and TCRdb's table has in-frame clones only and misses some. The sample lists 30,000 to 45,000 clones, around nine tenths occurring once. This specimen comes from a study of blood T cell repertoires in COVID-19. The overall study: T cells, B-cell-depleted T cells, or PBMCs provided the cDNA or gDNA that served as material.

Germline CDR1 reads SGHRS; CDR2 reads YFSETQ. This CDR3 comprises 14 residues. Trimming removed 4 bases at V and 0 bases at J, with 9 bases between. The TCR comes from a man in his sixties or seventies with active COVID-19. The sequencing input was peripheral blood. V usage is TRBV5-1 and J usage is TRBJ2-3; D may be TRBD1 (6 bases). Here the CDR3 reads CASSGGRSTDTQYF. Here the CDR3 DNA reads TGCGCCAGCAGCGGGGGCCGAAGCACAGATACGCAGTATTTT.